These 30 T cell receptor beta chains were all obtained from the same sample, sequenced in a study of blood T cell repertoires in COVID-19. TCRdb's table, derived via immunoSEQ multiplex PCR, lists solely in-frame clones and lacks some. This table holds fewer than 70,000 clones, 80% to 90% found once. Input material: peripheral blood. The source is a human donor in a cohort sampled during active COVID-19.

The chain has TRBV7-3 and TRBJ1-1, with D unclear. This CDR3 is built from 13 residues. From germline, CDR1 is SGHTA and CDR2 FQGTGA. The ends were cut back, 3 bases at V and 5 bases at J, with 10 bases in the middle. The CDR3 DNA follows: TGTGCCAGCAGCTTTGCGGGTGAAACTGAAGCTTTCTTT. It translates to CASSFAGETEAFF.

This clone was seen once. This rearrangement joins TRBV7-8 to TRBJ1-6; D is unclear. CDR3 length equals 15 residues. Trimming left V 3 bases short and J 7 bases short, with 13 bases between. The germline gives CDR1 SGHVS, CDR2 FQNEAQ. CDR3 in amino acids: CASSLTEAPNSPLHF. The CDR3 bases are TGTGCCAGCAGCTTGACCGAGGCTCCCAATTCACCCCTCCACTTT.

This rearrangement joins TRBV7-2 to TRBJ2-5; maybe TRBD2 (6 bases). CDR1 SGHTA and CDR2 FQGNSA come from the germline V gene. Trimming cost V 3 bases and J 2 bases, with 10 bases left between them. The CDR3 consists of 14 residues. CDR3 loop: CASSFGGRQETQYF. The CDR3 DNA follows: TGTGCCAGCAGCTTTGGGGGGAGACAAGAGACCCAGTACTTC. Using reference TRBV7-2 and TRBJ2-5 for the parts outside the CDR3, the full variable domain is GAGVSQSPSNKVTEKGKDVELRCDPISGHTALYWYRQSLGQGLEFLIYFQGNSAPDKSGLPSDRFSAERTGGSVSTLTIQRTQQEDSAVYLCASSFGGRQETQYFGPGTRLLVL.

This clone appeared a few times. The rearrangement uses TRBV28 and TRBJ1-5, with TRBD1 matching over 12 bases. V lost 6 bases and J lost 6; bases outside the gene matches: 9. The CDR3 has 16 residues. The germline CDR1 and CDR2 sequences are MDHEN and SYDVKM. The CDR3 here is CASSQGDRGRGQPQHF. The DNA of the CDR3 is TGTGCCAGCAGCCAAGGGGACAGGGGGCGCGGTCAGCCCCAGCATTTT. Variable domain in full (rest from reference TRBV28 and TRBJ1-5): DVKVTQSSRYLVKRTGEKVFLECVQDMDHENMFWYRQDPGLGLRLIYFSYDVKMKEKGDIPEGYSVSREKKERFSLILESASTNQTSMYLCASSQGDRGRGQPQHFGDGTRLSIL.

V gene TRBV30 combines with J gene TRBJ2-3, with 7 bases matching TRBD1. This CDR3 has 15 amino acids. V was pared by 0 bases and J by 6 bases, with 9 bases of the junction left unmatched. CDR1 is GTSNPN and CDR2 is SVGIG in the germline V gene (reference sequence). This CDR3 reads CAWSVGGSRGDTQYF. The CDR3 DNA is TGTGCCTGGAGTGTTGGCGGGTCCAGGGGGGATACGCAGTATTTT. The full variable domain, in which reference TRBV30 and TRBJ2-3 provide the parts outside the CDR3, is SQTIHQWPATLVQPVGSPLSLECTVEGTSNPNLYWYRQAAGRGLQLLFYSVGIGQISSEVPQNLSASRPQDRQFILSSKKLLLSDSGFYLCAWSVGGSRGDTQYFGPGTRLTVL.

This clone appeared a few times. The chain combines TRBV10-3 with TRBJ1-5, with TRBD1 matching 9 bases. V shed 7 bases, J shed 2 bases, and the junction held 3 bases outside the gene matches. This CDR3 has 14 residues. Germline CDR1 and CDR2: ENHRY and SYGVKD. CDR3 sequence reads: CAINRTGGNQPQHF. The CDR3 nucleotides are TGTGCCATCAACAGGACAGGGGGCAATCAGCCCCAGCATTTT.

The CDR3 reads CASSTTGGSYEQYF. As DNA, the CDR3 is TGCGCCAGCAGCACGACAGGGGGCTCCTACGAGCAGTACTTC. V is TRBV5-1 and J is TRBJ2-7; 9 bases are shared with TRBD1. The CDR3 covers 14 residues. In germline, CDR1 is SGHRS, CDR2 YFSETQ. The V gene end was trimmed by 4 bases and the J gene end by 0 bases; junction bases not matched to a gene: 2. The full variable domain, in which reference TRBV5-1 and TRBJ2-7 provide the parts outside the CDR3, is KAGVTQTPRYLIKTRGQQVTLSCSPISGHRSVSWYQQTPGQGLQFLFEYFSETQRNKGNFPGRFSGRQFSNSRSEMNVSTLELGDSALYLCASSTTGGSYEQYFGPGTRLTVT.

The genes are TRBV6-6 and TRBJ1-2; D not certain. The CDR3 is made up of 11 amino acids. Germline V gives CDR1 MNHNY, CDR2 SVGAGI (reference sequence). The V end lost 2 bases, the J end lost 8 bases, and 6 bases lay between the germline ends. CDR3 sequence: CASSYKEGYTF. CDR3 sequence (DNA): TGTGCCAGCAGTTACAAAGAGGGCTACACCTTC.

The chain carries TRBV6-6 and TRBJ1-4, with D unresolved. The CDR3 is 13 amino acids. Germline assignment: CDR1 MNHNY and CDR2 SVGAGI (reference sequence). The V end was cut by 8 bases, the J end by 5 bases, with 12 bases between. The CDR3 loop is CASLGGSNEKLFF. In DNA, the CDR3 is TGTGCCAGCTTGGGAGGGTCGAATGAAAAACTGTTTTTT.

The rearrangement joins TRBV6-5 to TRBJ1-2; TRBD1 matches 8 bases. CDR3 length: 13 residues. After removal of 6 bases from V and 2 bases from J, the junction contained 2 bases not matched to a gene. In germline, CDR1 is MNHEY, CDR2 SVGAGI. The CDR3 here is CASSRTGNYGYTF. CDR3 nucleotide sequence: TGTGCCAGCAGCAGGACAGGGAACTATGGCTACACCTTC.

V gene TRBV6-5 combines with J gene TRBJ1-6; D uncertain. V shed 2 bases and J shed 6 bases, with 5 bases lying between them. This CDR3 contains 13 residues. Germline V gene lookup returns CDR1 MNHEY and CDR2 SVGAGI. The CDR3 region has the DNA TGTGCCAGCAGTTACGAGAGTAATTCACCCCTCCACTTT. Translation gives CASSYESNSPLHF.

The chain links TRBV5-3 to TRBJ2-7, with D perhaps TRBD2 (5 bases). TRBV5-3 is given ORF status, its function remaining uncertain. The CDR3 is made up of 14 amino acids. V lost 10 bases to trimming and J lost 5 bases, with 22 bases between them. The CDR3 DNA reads TGTGCCGCACGAACTAGACTTTTGCTCCACGAGCAGTACTTC. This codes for CAARTRLLLHEQYF.

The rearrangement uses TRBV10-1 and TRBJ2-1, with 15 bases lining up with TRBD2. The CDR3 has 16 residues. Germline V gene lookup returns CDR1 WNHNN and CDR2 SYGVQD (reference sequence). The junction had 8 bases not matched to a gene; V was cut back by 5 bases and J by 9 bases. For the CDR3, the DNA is TGCGCCAGCAGTCCCGGACTAGCGGGAGGGCCTCCTGAGCAGTTCTTC. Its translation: CASSPGLAGGPPEQFF.

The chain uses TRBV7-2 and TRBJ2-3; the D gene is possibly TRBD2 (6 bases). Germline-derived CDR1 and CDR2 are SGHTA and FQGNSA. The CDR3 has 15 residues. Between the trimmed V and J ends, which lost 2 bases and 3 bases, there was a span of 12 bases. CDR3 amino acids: CASSLNGRRTDTQYF. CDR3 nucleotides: TGTGCCAGCAGCTTAAACGGGAGAAGGACAGATACGCAGTATTTT.

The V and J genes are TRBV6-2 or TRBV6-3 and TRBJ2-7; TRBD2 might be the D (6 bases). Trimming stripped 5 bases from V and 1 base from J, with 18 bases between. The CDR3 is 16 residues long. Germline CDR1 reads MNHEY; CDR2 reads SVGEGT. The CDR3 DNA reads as TGTGCCAGCAGTGGTGGGGGGACTGGACGGTCCTACGAGCAGTACTTC. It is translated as CASSGGGTGRSYEQYF.

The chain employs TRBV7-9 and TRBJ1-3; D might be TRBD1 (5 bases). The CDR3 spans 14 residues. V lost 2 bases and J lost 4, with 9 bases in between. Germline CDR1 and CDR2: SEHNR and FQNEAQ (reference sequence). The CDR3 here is CASSLQGFGNTIYF. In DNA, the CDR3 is TGTGCCAGCAGCTTACAGGGATTCGGAAACACCATATATTTT.

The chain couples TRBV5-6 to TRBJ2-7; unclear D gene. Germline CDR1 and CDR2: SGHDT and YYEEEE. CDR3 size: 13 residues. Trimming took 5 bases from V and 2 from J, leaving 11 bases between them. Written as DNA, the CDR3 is TGTGCCAGCAGGCGCTTCTCAACCTACGAGCAGTACTTC. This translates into CASRRFSTYEQYF.

The CDR3 region has the DNA TGCAGCGTTGTTCCTACAGACCACTATGGCTACACCTTC. It translates to CSVVPTDHYGYTF. The V and J genes are TRBV29-1 and TRBJ1-2; the D is unclear. This CDR3 is 13 amino acids long. Trimming left V 4 bases short and J 3 bases short, with 12 bases between. Germline V gene data show CDR1 as SQVTM and CDR2 as ANQGSEA.

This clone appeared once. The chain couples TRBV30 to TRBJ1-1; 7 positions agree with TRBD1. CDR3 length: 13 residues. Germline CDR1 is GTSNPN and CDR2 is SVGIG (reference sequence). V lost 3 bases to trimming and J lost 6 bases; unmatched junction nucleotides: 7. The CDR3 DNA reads TGTGCCTGGAGCCATATAGGGGGCGCTGAAGCTTTCTTT. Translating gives CAWSHIGGAEAFF.

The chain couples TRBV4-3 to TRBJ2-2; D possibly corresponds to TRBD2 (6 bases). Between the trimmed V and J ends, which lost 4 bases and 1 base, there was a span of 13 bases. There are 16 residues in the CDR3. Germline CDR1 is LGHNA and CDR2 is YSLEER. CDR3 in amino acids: CASSPLVGGNTGELFF. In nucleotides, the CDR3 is TGCGCCAGCAGCCCCCTGGTGGGAGGGAACACCGGGGAGCTGTTTTTT.

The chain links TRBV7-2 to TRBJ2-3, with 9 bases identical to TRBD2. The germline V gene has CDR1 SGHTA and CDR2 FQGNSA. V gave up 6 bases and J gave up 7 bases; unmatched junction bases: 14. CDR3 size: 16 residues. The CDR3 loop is CASSQMHLAGSHTQYF. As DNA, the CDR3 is TGTGCCAGCAGTCAAATGCACCTAGCGGGGTCGCATACGCAGTATTTT. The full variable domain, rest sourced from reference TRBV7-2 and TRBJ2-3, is GAGVSQSPSNKVTEKGKDVELRCDPISGHTALYWYRQSLGQGLEFLIYFQGNSAPDKSGLPSDRFSAERTGGSVSTLTIQRTQQEDSAVYLCASSQMHLAGSHTQYFGPGTRLTVL.

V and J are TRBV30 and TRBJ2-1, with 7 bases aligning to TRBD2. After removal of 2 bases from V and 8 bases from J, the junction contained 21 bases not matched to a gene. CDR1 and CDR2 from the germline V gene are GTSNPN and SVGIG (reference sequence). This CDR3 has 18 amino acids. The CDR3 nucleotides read TGTGCCTGGAGTTCCCGTGGGGGGGTCAAGAAACACCGCGATGAGCAGTTCTTC. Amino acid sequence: CAWSSRGGVKKHRDEQFF.

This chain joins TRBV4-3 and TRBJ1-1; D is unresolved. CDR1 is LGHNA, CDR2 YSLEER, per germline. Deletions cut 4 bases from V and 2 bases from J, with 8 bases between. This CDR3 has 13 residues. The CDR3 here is CASSRTDNTEAFF. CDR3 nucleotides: TGCGCCAGCAGCCGAACAGATAACACTGAAGCTTTCTTT.

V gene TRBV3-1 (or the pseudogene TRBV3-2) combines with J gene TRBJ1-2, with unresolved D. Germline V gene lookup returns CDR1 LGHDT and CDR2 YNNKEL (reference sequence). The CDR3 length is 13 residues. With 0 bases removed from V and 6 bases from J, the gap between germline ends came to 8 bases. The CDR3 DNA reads TGTGCCAGCAGCCAAGATCGGGTCGATGGCTACACCTTC. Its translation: CASSQDRVDGYTF.

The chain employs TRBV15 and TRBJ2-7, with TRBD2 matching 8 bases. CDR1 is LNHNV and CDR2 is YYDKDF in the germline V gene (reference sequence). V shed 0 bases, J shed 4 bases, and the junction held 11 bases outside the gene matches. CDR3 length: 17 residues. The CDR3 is CATSRDLVGRGVYEQYF. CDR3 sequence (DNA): TGTGCCACCAGCAGAGATTTGGTGGGGCGGGGGGTATACGAGCAGTACTTC.

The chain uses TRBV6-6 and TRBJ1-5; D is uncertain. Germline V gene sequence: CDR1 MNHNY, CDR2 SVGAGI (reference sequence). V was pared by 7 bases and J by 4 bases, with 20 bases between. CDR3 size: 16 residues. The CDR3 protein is CASIPRAGSENQPQHF. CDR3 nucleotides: TGTGCCAGCATTCCGAGAGCGGGGTCGGAGAATCAGCCCCAGCATTTT.

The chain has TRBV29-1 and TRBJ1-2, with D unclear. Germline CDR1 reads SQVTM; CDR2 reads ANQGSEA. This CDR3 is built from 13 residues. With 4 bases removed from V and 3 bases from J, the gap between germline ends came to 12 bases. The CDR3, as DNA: TGCAGCGTTGCTGCGGCGCTTCACTATGGCTACACCTTC. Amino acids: CSVAAALHYGYTF.

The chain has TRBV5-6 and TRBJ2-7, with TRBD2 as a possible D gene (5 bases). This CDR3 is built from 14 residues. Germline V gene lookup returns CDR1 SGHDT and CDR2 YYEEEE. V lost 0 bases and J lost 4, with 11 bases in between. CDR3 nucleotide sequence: TGTGCCAGCAGCTTGGGTGGGAGCAGGTACGAGCAGTACTTC. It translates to CASSLGGSRYEQYF.

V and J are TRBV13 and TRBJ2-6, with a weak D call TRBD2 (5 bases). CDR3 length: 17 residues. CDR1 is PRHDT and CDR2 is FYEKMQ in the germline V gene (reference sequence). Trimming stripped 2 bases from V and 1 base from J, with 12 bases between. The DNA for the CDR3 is TGTGCCAGCAGCTTACGGGGATCGAAGTCTGGGGCCAACGTCCTGACTTTC. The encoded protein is CASSLRGSKSGANVLTF.

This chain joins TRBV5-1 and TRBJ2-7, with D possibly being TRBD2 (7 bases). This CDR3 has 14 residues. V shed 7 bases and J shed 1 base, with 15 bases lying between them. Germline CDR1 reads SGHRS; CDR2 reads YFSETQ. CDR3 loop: CASGVGGVSYEQYF. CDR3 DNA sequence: TGCGCCAGCGGGGTAGGGGGGGTGTCCTACGAGCAGTACTTC.